This T cell receptor (beta chain) was sequenced during a study of blood T cell repertoires in COVID-19. The wider study: Spain, Italy and the United States supplied samples that represented acute and convalescent COVID-19. PBMCs, B-cell-depleted T cells, or T cells were the source of the cDNA or gDNA that made up the material.

CDR1 is LGHDT, CDR2 YNNKEL, per germline (reference sequence). V lost 3 bases, J lost 4 bases, and 18 bases lay in between. The CDR3 is made up of 16 amino acids. Authors' data handling: Reference gene primer amplification yielded estimated nucleated cell counts. The data were produced by immunoSEQ multiplex PCR, yet TCRdb's version contains in-frame clones alone and is incomplete. D and trimming come from the DNA, and the V and J calls and clone size come from that table. The table records tens of thousands of clones, around nine tenths of them present only once. The chain has TRBV3-1 (or the pseudogene TRBV3-2) and TRBJ2-5, with D maybe TRBD2 (6 bases). The sequenced sample consisted of peripheral blood. The source of this sequence is a man aged 55 to 69 with acute or convalescent COVID-19. CDR3 amino acids: CASSQGWAQAGETQYF. The CDR3 coding sequence is TGTGCCAGCAGCCAGGGTTGGGCCCAAGCGGGAGAGACCCAGTACTTC.